The entry below gives a single TCR beta chain sequence along with its context. The antigen is undetermined. The source of the sample is a study of OX40 agonist ivuxolimab in advanced cancers. Whole-study findings and limits: Fewer expanded clones were found on average in CD4+ than in CD8+ T cells.

Profiled with immunoSEQ multiplex PCR; TCRdb holds only in-frame clones, not every one. This sample carries roughly 53,000 clones, nearly 80% of them seen once, and the ten largest clones take 2% to 2.5%. This clonotype was obtained from an adult with an advanced solid tumor such as melanoma, head and neck, liver or kidney cancer. The source was CD4+ or CD8+ T cells sorted from blood, collected in a trial of the OX40 agonist ivuxolimab.

CDR3 in amino acids: CASSSQSGRARGKYGYTF. The DNA for the CDR3 is TGTGCCAGCAGTTCACAATCGGGACGGGCACGGGGTAAATATGGCTACACCTTC. The rearrangement links TRBV2 to TRBJ1-2; D perhaps matches TRBD1 (5 bases). This CDR3 has 18 amino acids. CDR1 and CDR2 (germline): SNHLY, FYNNEI. The V gene lost 5 bases and the J gene lost 5 bases, with 27 bases spanning the gap.